The rows below give T cell receptor beta chains drawn from one sample of a study of cytomegalovirus exposure and HLA in healthy donors. Assay: immunoSEQ multiplex PCR; the TCRdb copy retains only in-frame clones and omits some. The sample has fewer than 200,000 clones; roughly 79% are singletons. What was sequenced was PBMCs. These receptors were taken from a woman between 18 and 29 years old in good health and CMV-seropositive. Each CDR3 is given with its conserved first and last residue. D genes are given only for firm matches. Where a row states a size, it is once, few, many or the class of an expanded clone; other rows omit it.

NA TRBJ2-4 TRBV7-9 NA TGTGCCAGCAGCTTACCTGGCTTTCTCGATGCCAAAAACATTCAGTACTTC CASSLPGFLDAKNIQYF
TRBD2 TRBJ2-1 TRBV6-6 few TGTGCCAGCAGCTCCCGCGGGGGACGGGCTTGGGAGCAGTTCTTC CASSSRGGRAWEQFF
TRBD1 TRBJ1-2 TRBV5-1 NA TGCGCCAGCAGCCAGCAACAGGGGTATGGCTACACCTTC CASSQQQGYGYTF
NA TRBJ2-7 TRBV28 NA TGTGCCAGCACCTTGGGGGGATCTACGACCTACGAGCAGTACTTC CASTLGGSTTYEQYF
TRBD2 TRBJ2-1 TRBV15 once TGTGCCACCAGCAGAGTAACAGCGGGGGGCTACAATGAGCAGTTCTTC CATSRVTAGGYNEQFF
NA TRBJ2-7 TRBV7-2 NA TGTGCCAGCAGCATTCAGGGCTCCTACGAGCAGTACTTC CASSIQGSYEQYF
NA TRBJ2-5 TRBV7-9 NA TGTGCCAGCAGCTTATTGGCAGGGCGGGAGACCCAGTACTTC CASSLLAGRETQYF
NA TRBJ2-7 TRBV7-6 NA TGTGCCAGCAGCTTAGCGGAGGGTACCTACGAGCAGTACTTC CASSLAEGTYEQYF
NA TRBJ1-1 TRBV4-2 NA TGTGCCAGCAGCCAAGATCGGGGAACGGGGAGGACTGAAGCTTTCTTT CASSQDRGTGRTEAFF
TRBD1 TRBJ1-1 TRBV4-2 NA TGTGCCAGCGGTAAACAGGGGTGGGACACTGAAGCTTTCTTT CASGKQGWDTEAFF
TRBD1 TRBJ2-1 TRBV5-1 NA TGCGCCAGCAGCCCGGGACAGGGGTCCTACAATGAGCAGTTCTTC CASSPGQGSYNEQFF
TRBD2 TRBJ2-3 TRBV7-6 NA TGTGCCAGCAGCTTCCCGCGGGGGGATGGCACAGATACGCAGTATTTT CASSFPRGDGTDTQYF
NA TRBJ1-6 TRBV7-2 once TGTGCCAGCAGCTTATGGGGCCAGGCTGAATCCCCCCTCCACTTT CASSLWGQAESPLHF
TRBD2 TRBJ2-1 TRBV11-3 NA TGTGCCAGCAGCTTAACTAGCGCCAATACAATGAAGCAGTTCTTC CASSLTSANTMKQFF
NA TRBJ2-7 TRBV10-3 few TGTGCCATCAGTGAGAGTAGCTCCTACGAGCAGTACTTC CAISESSSYEQYF
TRBD1 TRBJ1-1 TRBV7-7 NA TGTGCTAGCAGCGCGGACAGGGACACTGAAGCTTTCTTT CASSADRDTEAFF
NA TRBJ1-1 TRBV6-5 few TGTGCCAGCAGTGAAGTAGCGGCCGGGACTGAAGCTTTCTTT CASSEVAAGTEAFF
NA TRBJ2-5 TRBV15 NA TGTGCCACCAGCATGGGGGGGCCGGAGACCCAGTACTTC CATSMGGPETQYF
NA TRBJ2-3 TRBV5-4 NA TGTGCCAGCAGCTCTCTGGACTACACAGATACGCAGTATTTT CASSSLDYTDTQYF
TRBD2 TRBJ2-7 TRBV27 NA TGTGCCAGCGGCCGGCGGGGGTTCGACGAGCAGTACTTC CASGRRGFDEQYF
TRBD1 TRBJ2-2 TRBV2 few TGTGCCAGCGCTGGGACAGGGTCATCCACCGGGGAGCTGTTTTTT CASAGTGSSTGELFF
TRBD1 TRBJ1-2 TRBV29-1 NA TGCAGCGTTGATGGGTCCCGGGACAGGGGGACTGGCTACACCTTC CSVDGSRDRGTGYTF
NA TRBJ2-5 TRBV5-4 NA TGTGCCAGCAGCTTGAACAGTTACAATACACAAGAGACCCAGTACTTC CASSLNSYNTQETQYF